This TCR beta chain was documented in a study of cytomegalovirus exposure and HLA in healthy donors (TCRdb year 2017). For the wider study: An earlier analysis of 587 of the donors reported about 260 Gb of sequence data and around 120 million unique TCR beta sequences obtained from about 179 million T cells. An early release covering roughly 640 HLA-typed donors comprised about 300 gigabases of sequencing data and tens of millions of unique TCR sequences. Of the roughly 400 genotyped donors, roughly 85% fell in the genetic ancestry cluster associated with self-reported Caucasian donors. The aim of the study was to test whether cataloging public T cell receptors could identify signatures of past pathogen exposure. Using immunosequencing, the study profiled T cell repertoires from some 670 subjects and related those repertoires to cytomegalovirus serostatus. In addition to the first cohort of 666 subjects, a separate validation cohort of under 150 different subjects was used. To predict cytomegalovirus infection status, the study combined high-throughput TCR immunosequencing, statistical association of individual TCRs with disease status, and machine learning. In a later analysis, previously published TCR beta repertoires from some 640 donors were re-analyzed and high-resolution HLA genotyping was added so that TCR occurrence patterns could be studied. The later analysis used no new phenotypic data to find candidate immune exposures, relying instead on TCR beta sequences and their occurrence across donors. To decide whether each TCR beta V gene segment behaved as functional or pseudogenic, an earlier analysis of approximately 590 of the donors relied on high-throughput TCR beta sequencing. Donor age, sex, ethnicity and CMV serostatus were collected together with the repertoire data. A later genetic analysis used genome-wide SNP genotypes for about three fifths of the 666 donors, treating that subset as a discovery cohort. Every repertoire in the discovery cohort had been generated on one and the same sequencing platform. HLA typing included class I and class II loci at four-digit resolution. The number of typed donors differed by locus: about 620-640 for A, B, C, DRB1 and DQB1; some 500 for DQA1; around 580 for DPA1; and approximately 450 for DPB1. Four to six DR-DQ haplotypes were handled as single units for association and clustering, since linkage in the cohort was strong. Across about 370 genotyped donors of the cohort, an average of approximately 220,000 unique TCR beta nucleotide sequences per donor were sequenced, and roughly 18% of those sequences were non-productive.

Spanning cysteine to phenylalanine, the CDR3 consists of 15 amino acids. This entry keeps only the CDR3 DNA: 45 bases, framed from base 1. CDR1 and CDR2 are drawn from the germline V gene (reference sequence): LNHDA, SQIVND. V has 4 bases trimmed and J has 4 bases trimmed; junction bases matching no gene number 5. Library preparation was by the immunoSEQ multiplex PCR assay. The multiplex PCR relied on a mix of 60 forward primers for TCR Vbeta segments and 13 reverse primers for TCR Jbeta segments. A multiplex PCR assay on genomic DNA amplified the CDR3 region of rearranged TCR beta genes. The Illumina HiSeq System was used to sequence the amplified TCR beta libraries as 87-base-pair reads. Turning to the authors' computational methods: A later analysis tallied tens of millions of unique TCR beta chains across the 666 repertoires, and some 10 million of those chains were shared by two or more donors. Raw reads were error-corrected and collapsed into unique sequences by a nearest-neighbor algorithm in which closely related sequences were merged to remove PCR and sequencing errors. To assign V, D and J gene segments, CDR3 sequences were aligned to IMGT reference sequences. Each retained sequence needed at least a six-nucleotide match to both a V gene segment and a J gene segment. A rearrangement counted as productive if the CDR3 had no stop codons and remained in frame with V and J, and every other rearrangement counted as non-productive. CDR3 was defined according to IMGT convention as the region running from the second conserved V-encoded cysteine to the conserved J-encoded phenylalanine. The earlier analysis of about 620 of the donors excluded sequences that lacked an unambiguous match to a single V gene segment. In an earlier analysis of several hundred of the donors, a V segment was called functional when productive rearrangements were above 56.7%, and segregating when the standard deviation between donors exceeded 5%. A statistical classification framework was developed to diagnose cytomegalovirus status using the catalog of TCR beta chain sequences. In a later analysis, V and J genes were assigned by comparing TCR nucleotide sequences against IMGT/GENE-DB human TR gene sequences. Using the TCRdist pipeline, a later analysis assigned CDR3 sequences along with most-parsimonious VDJ recombination scenarios. In a later analysis, each TCR beta chain was defined by its CDR3 amino acid sequence together with its V-gene family, and reads lacking a unique V-gene family were excluded. A later analysis removed several hundred highly shared, low-generation-probability nucleotide sequences to deal with suspected cross-contamination and a sequencing artifact. For each public chain, a later analysis derived a clonal expansion index from normalized ranks of inferred template counts within each repertoire. In a later analysis, generation probabilities were computed using a VDJ recombination model fitted to out-of-frame rearrangements, and the results were checked against IGoR. In a later analysis, TCR-TCR, TCR-HLA and TCR-CMV co-occurrence was scored with hypergeometric tests, and a repertoire-size bias correction was applied to TCR pairs. In a later analysis, false discovery rates were estimated by permuting HLA or CMV assignments 20 times. In a later analysis, co-occurring TCRs were grouped using DBSCAN, with TCRdist sequence similarity added in when clustering inside HLA-allele-positive subsets. Repertoires with fewer than 30,000 or more than 120,000 public chains, plus five repertoires with anomalous nucleotide sharing, were excluded from co-occurrence clustering. The source is immuneACCESS, and TCRdb retained only in-frame sequences with V and J called. Part of the clones is not carried over; for the studies checked, unresolved V genes explain less than half of this, and the remainder is unexplained. The DNA was the basis for D and trimming; V, J and clone size are from that table. Per the sample table, the count is approximately 210,000 clones. The ten largest make up roughly 0.98% of the sample.

In total, fewer than 750 healthy bone marrow donors made up the cohort. All cohort members were sampled while nominally healthy, although unrecorded immune exposures were likely present. The donor was CMV seropositive and belonged to the group of 250 to 350 seropositive cohort members. A peripheral blood sample was collected from each donor, and TCR beta sequencing was performed on peripheral blood mononuclear cells. The Qiagen DNeasy Blood Extraction Kit was used to extract genomic DNA from the blood cell samples. What the work shows at the level of the full study, not this receptor alone: A later analysis reported that several top co-occurrence clusters appeared linked to parvovirus B19, influenza, CMV and Epstein-Barr virus. The cohort was sequenced for TCR beta chains only, and without alpha or paired-chain data the features that could be detected were limited. The only immune exposure information available for the cohort was CMV serostatus. A later analysis found that TCR association rates varied across HLA loci, with DRB1 alleles showing the most associated TCRs and HLA-C alleles the fewest. Because HLA typing was unavailable for some donors at each locus, only the typed subset was used in association tests. Roughly uniform sequencing depth across donors was assumed in presence/absence analyses, although this assumption may not hold. According to a later analysis, most CMV-associated TCR beta chains appeared to be HLA-restricted, and the HLA associations seemed to be driven largely by CMV exposure. Because counts were too low, fewer than 20 rarely observed V segments, including chromosome 9 orphons, were excluded from the earlier analysis of 500 to 700 of the donors. The study gave a list of roughly 150 TCR beta chains associated with cytomegalovirus. While some public TCRs were present in many individuals, most TCR sequences turned up only very rarely across donors. Compared with the 666-donor mean, donors in an Asian-associated ancestry cluster had fewer N-insertions in productive TCRs, according to a later genetic analysis. In a later analysis, 16,951 TCR beta sequences were associated with specific HLA alleles at a false discovery rate of 0.05. In a later genetic analysis, a missense DCLRE1C variant was associated with V-gene and J-gene trimming of TCR beta chains, and the association was replicated in an independent cohort. In an earlier analysis of a few hundred of the donors, most TCR beta V segments were observed in productive rearrangements about 87% or about 30% of the time, broadly matching IMGT annotations. When HLA alleles, especially DR and DQ, strongly co-occurred, TCR associations were difficult to assign to individual alleles. Compared with equally common non-associated chains, HLA-associated TCR beta chains in a later analysis were more clonally expanded and had lower generation probabilities. In vitro tests confirmed that a few of the cytomegalovirus-associated TCR beta chains recognize cytomegalovirus antigens. Correlated functional status among segregating V segments might be attributable to linkage disequilibrium, but an unknown experimental factor could not be ruled out. A further reported finding was that TCR beta sequences accurately predicted the HLA-A and HLA-B alleles for most subjects in the first cohort. The authors suggested that the approach could potentially be extended to other disease states and immunological phenotypes. In both the original and validation cohorts, the classifier was reported to diagnose cytomegalovirus status with high specificity and sensitivity. A group of highly shared sequence variants was considered likely to be a technical artifact of the sequencing pipeline. The 87-base-pair reads could not distinguish some IMGT-functional V segments, including TRBV6-2 and TRBV6-3, so those segments were excluded.

Comments on this clone: It has no known antigen specificity.

This sequence originates from a young woman in good health and CMV-seropositive. Recombination joined TRBV19 with TRBJ1-2, with 11 bases in between that match TRBD1. The material sequenced was PBMCs. The DNA reads as follows: TGTGCCAGTAGTAACCGGGACAGGGGGACCTATGGCTACACCTTC. This translates into CASSNRDRGTYGYTF.